These 3 T cell receptor beta chains were sequenced from one sample in a study of blood T cell repertoires in COVID-19. Using immunoSEQ multiplex PCR, the repertoire was profiled, and TCRdb retains in-frame clones only, with some absent. Seen here are a few hundred thousand clones, 80% to 90% observed once, and the top ten hold about 3%. Sequencing was performed on peripheral blood. These receptors originate from a woman aged 25 to 39 with active or convalescent COVID-19.

This rearrangement joins TRBV6-2 or TRBV6-3 to TRBJ2-1, with 10 bases lining up with TRBD2. The junction had 6 bases not matched to a gene; V was cut back by 6 bases and J by 7 bases. Germline values: CDR1 MNHEY, CDR2 SVGEGT. The CDR3 is 14 residues long. The chain's CDR3 is CASRPSGGGNEQFF. Written as DNA, the CDR3 is TGTGCCAGCAGGCCTAGCGGGGGCGGAAATGAGCAGTTCTTC.

This chain links TRBV2 with TRBJ2-7, with TRBD2 matching 11 bases. After removal of 3 bases from V and 4 bases from J, the junction contained 2 bases not matched to a gene. The germline gives CDR1 SNHLY, CDR2 FYNNEI. CDR3 size: 14 residues. The CDR3 DNA is TGTGCCAGCAGTGACGCTAGCGGGGGGTACGAGCAGTACTTC. It codes for CASSDASGGYEQYF.

This clone was counted between two and nine times. The rearrangement uses TRBV7-2 and TRBJ1-5; TRBD1 is a possible D gene (5 bases). The CDR3 has 17 residues. V lost 4 bases, J lost 4 bases, and 20 bases lay in between. Per the germline V gene, CDR1 is SGHTA and CDR2 is FQGNSA. The CDR3 region has the DNA TGTGCCAGCAGCTGGGGTAGCAGGGCCGGGGGAAATCAGCCCCAGCATTTT. Its translation: CASSWGSRAGGNQPQHF. Combining the CDR3 with reference TRBV7-2 and TRBJ1-5 gives the whole variable domain GAGVSQSPSNKVTEKGKDVELRCDPISGHTALYWYRQSLGQGLEFLIYFQGNSAPDKSGLPSDRFSAERTGGSVSTLTIQRTQQEDSAVYLCASSWGSRAGGNQPQHFGDGTRLSIL.